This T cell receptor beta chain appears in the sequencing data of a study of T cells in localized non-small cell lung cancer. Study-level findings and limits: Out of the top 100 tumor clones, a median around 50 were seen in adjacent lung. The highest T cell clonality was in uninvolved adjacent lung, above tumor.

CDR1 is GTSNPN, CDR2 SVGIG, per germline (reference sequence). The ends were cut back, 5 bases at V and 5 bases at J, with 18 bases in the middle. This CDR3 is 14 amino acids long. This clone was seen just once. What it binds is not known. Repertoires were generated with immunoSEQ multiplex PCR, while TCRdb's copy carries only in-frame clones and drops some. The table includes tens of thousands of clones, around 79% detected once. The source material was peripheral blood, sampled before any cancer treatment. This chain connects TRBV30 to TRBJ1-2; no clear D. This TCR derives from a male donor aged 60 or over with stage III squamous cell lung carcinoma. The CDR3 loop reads CAWSYPGAAYGYTF. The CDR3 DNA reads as TGTGCCTGGTCTTATCCGGGAGCCGCTTATGGCTACACCTTC.